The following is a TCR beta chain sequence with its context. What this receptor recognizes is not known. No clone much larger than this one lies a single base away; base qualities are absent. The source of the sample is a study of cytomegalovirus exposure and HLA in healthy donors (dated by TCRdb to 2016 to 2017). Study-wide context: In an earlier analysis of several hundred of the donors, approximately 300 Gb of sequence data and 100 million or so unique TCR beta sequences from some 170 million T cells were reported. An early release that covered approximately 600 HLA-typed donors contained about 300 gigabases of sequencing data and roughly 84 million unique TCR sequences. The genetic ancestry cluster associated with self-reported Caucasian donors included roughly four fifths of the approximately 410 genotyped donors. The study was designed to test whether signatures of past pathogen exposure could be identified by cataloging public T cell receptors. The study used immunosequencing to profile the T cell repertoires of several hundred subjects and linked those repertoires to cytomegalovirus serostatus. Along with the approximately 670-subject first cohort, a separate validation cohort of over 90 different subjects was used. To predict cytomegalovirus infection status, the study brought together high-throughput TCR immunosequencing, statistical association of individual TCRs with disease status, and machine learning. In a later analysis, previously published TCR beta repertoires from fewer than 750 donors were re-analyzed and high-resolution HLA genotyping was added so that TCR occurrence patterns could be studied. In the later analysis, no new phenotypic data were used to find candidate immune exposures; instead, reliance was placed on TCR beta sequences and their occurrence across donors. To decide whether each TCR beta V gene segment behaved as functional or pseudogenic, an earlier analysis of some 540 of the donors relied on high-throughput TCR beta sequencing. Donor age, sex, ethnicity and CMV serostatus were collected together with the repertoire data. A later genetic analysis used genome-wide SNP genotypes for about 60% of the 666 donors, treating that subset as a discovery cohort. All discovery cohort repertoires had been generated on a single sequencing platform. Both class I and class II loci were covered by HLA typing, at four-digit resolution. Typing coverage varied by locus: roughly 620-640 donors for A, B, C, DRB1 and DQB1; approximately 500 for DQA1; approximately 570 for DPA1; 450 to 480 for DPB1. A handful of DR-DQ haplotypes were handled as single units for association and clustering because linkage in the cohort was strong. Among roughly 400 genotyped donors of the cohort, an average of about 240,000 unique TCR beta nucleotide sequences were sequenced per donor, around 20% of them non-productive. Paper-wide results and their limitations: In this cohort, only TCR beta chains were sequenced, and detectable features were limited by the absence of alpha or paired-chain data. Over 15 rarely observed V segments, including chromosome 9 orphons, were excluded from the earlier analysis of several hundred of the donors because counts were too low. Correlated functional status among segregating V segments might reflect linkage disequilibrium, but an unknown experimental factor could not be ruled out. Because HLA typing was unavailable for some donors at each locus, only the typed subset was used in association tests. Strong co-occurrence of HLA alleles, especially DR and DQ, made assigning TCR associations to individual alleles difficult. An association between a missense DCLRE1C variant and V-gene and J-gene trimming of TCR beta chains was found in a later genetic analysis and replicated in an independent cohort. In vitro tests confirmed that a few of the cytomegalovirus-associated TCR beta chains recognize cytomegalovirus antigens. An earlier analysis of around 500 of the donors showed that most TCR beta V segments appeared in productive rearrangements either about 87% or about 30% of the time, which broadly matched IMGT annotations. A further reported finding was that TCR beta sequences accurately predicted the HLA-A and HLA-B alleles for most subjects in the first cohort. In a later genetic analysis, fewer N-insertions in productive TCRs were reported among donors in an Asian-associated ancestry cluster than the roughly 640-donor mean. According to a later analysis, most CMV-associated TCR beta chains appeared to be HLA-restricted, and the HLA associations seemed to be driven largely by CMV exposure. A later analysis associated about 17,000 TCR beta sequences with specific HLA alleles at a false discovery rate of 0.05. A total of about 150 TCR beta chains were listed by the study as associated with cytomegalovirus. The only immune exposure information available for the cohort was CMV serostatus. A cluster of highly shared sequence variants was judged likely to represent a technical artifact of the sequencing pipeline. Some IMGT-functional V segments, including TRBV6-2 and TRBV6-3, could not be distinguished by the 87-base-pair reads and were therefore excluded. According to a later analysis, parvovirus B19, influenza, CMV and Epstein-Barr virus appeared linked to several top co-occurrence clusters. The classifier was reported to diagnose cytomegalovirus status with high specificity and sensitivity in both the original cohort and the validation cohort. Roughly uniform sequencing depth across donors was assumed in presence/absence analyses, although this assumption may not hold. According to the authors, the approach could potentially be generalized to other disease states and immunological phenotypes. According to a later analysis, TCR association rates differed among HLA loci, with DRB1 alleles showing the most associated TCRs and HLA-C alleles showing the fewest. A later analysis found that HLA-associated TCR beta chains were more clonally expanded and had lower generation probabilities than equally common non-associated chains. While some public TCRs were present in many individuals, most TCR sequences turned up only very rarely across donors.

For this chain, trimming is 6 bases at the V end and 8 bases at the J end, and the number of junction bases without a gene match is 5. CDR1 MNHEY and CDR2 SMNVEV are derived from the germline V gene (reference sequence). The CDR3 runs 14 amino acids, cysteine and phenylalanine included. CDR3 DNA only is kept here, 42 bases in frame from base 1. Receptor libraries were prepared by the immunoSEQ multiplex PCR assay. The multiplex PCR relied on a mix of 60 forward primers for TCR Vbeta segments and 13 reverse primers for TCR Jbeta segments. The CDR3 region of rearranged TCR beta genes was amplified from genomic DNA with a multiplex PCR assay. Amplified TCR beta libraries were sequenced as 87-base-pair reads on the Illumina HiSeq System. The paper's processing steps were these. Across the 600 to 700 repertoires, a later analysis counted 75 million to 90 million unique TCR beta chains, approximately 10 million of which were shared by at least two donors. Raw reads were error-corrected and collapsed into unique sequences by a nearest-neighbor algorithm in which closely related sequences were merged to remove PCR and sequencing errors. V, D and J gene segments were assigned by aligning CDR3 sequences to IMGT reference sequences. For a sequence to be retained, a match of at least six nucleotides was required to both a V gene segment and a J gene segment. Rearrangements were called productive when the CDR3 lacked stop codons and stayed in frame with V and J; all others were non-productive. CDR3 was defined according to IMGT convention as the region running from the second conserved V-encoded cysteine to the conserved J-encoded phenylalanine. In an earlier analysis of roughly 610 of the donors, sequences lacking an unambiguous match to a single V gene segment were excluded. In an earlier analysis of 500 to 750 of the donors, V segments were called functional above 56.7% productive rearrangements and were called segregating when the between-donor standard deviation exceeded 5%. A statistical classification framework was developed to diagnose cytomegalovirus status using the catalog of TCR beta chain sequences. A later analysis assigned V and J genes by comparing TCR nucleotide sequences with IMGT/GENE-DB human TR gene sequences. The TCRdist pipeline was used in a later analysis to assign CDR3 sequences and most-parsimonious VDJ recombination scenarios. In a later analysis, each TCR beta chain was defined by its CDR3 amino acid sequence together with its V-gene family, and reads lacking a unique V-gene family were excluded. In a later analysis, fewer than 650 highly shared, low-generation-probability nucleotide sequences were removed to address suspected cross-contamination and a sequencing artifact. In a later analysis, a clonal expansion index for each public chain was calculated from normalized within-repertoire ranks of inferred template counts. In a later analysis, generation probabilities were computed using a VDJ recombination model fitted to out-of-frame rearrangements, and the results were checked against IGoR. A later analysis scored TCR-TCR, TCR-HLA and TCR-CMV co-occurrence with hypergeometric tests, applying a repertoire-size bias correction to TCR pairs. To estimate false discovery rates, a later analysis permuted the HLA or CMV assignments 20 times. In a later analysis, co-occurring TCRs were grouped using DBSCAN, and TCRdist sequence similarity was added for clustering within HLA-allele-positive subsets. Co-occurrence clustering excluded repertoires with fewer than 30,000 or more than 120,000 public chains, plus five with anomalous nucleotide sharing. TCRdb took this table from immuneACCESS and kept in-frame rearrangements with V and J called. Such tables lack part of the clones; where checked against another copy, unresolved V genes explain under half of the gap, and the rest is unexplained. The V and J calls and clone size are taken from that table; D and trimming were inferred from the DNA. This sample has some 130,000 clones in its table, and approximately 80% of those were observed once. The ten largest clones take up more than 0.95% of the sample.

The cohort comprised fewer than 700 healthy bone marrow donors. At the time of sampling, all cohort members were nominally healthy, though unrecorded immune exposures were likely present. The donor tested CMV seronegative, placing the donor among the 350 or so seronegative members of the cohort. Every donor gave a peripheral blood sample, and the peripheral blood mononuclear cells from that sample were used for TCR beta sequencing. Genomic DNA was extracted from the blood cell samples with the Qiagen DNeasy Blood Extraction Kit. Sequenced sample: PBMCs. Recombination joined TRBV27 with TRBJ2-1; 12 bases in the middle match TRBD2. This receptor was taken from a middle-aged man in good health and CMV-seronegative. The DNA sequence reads TGTGCCAGCAGACTAGCGGGAGGAGGCTATGAGCAGTTCTTC. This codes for CASRLAGGGYEQFF.